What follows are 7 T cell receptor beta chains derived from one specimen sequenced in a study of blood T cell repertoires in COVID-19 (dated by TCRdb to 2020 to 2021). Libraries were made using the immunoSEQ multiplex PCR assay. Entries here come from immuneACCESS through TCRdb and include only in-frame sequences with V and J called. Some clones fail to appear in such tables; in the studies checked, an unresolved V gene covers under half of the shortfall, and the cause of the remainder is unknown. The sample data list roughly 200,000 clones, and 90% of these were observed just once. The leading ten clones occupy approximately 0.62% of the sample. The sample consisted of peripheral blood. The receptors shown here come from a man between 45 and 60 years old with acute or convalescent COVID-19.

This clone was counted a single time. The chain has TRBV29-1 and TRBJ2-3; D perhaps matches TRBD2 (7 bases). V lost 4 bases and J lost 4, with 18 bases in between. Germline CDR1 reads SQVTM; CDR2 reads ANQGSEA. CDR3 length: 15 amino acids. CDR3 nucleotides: TGCAGCGTTGCCCTGGAGGGGGGGCCAGCAGATACGCAGTATTTT. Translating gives CSVALEGGPADTQYF.

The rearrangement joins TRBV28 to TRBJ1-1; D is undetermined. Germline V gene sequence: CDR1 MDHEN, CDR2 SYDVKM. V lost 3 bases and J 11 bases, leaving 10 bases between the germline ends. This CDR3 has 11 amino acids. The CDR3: CASSFDMWAFF. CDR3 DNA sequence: TGTGCCAGCAGTTTTGACATGTGGGCTTTCTTT.

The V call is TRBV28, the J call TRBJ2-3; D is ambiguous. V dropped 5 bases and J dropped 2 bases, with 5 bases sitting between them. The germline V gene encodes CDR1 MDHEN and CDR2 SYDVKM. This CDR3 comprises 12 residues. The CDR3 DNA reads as TGTGCCAGCAGTATGTACACAGATACGCAGTATTTT. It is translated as CASSMYTDTQYF.

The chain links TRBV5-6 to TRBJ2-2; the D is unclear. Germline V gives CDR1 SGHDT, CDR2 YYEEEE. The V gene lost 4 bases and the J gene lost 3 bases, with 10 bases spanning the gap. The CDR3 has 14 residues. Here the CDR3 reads CASSLFSYTGELFF. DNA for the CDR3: TGTGCCAGCAGCCTCTTCTCGTACACCGGGGAGCTGTTTTTT.

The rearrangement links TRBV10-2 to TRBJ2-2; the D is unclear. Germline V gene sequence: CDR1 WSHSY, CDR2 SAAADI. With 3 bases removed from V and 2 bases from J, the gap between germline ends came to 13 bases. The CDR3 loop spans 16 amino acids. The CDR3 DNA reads TGCGCCAGCAGTGAATCTCTCAGATATAACACCGGGGAGCTGTTTTTT. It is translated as CASSESLRYNTGELFF.

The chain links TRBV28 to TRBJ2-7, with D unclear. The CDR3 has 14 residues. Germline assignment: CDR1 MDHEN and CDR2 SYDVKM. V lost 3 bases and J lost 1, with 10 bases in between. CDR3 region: CASSFHGESYEQYV. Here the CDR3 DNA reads TGTGCCAGCAGTTTCCACGGAGAGTCCTACGAGCAGTACGTC.

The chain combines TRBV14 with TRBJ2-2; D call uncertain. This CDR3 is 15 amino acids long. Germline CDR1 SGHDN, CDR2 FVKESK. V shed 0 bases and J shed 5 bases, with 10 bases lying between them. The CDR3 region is CASSQDLGATGELFF. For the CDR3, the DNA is TGTGCCAGCAGCCAAGATCTGGGCGCGACCGGGGAGCTGTTTTTT.